This T cell receptor beta chain was captured in a study of cytomegalovirus exposure and HLA in healthy donors (dated by TCRdb to 2016 to 2017). Background on the whole study: An earlier analysis of roughly 610 of the donors reported 276 Gb of sequence data and some 110 million unique TCR beta sequences obtained from about 179 million T cells. An early release covering roughly 600 HLA-typed donors comprised roughly 300 gigabases of sequencing data and around 85 million unique TCR sequences. Of the roughly 400 genotyped donors, roughly 80% were placed in the genetic ancestry cluster associated with self-reported Caucasian donors. The aim of the study was to test whether cataloging public T cell receptors could identify signatures of past pathogen exposure. The study used immunosequencing to profile the T cell repertoires of 666 subjects and linked those repertoires to cytomegalovirus serostatus. A separate validation cohort of roughly 130 different subjects was used in addition to the 666-subject first cohort. To predict cytomegalovirus infection status, the study brought together high-throughput TCR immunosequencing, statistical association of individual TCRs with disease status, and machine learning. In a later analysis, previously published TCR beta repertoires from 666 donors were re-analyzed and high-resolution HLA genotyping was added so that TCR occurrence patterns could be studied. In the later analysis, no new phenotypic data were used to find candidate immune exposures; instead, reliance was placed on TCR beta sequences and their occurrence across donors. An earlier analysis of 587 of the donors used high-throughput TCR beta sequencing to judge whether each TCR beta V gene segment behaved as functional or pseudogenic. Donor age, sex, ethnicity and CMV serostatus were compiled together with the repertoire data. A later genetic analysis used genome-wide SNP genotypes for about 65% of the 666 donors, treating that subset as a discovery cohort. All discovery cohort repertoires had been generated using a single sequencing platform. Both class I and class II loci were covered by HLA typing, at four-digit resolution. Typing coverage varied by locus: roughly 620-640 donors for A, B, C, DRB1 and DQB1; 522 for DQA1; approximately 570 for DPA1; about 450 for DPB1. Four to six DR-DQ haplotypes were handled as single units for association and clustering, since linkage in the cohort was strong. Among about 390 genotyped donors of the cohort, an average of around 240,000 unique TCR beta nucleotide sequences were sequenced per donor, 15% to 20% of them non-productive.

Trimming removed 0 bases from V and 4 bases from J; the gene matches leave 2 bases unexplained. Via the germline V gene, CDR1 is SGHRS and CDR2 YFSETQ. The CDR3 has 16 amino acids, counting the end cysteine and phenylalanine. Only the CDR3 portion is preserved as DNA: 48 bases, with reading frame beginning at the first base. In total, roughly 710 healthy bone marrow donors made up the cohort. Cohort members were all nominally healthy when sampled, although unrecorded immune exposures were likely present. The donor was CMV seropositive and was included in the group of 250 to 350 seropositive cohort members. A peripheral blood sample was collected from each donor, and TCR beta sequencing was performed on peripheral blood mononuclear cells. Genomic DNA was extracted from the blood cell samples with the Qiagen DNeasy Blood Extraction Kit. The receptor library was made with the immunoSEQ multiplex PCR assay. For the multiplex PCR, a mixture combining 60 forward primers for TCR Vbeta segments and 13 reverse primers for TCR Jbeta segments was used. The CDR3 region of rearranged TCR beta genes was amplified from genomic DNA by a multiplex PCR assay. Amplified TCR beta libraries were sequenced as 87-base-pair reads on the Illumina HiSeq System. The paper's data handling went like this. A later analysis counted around 72 million unique TCR beta chains across the 666 repertoires, and around 12 million of these chains were shared by at least two donors. Raw reads were error-corrected and collapsed into unique sequences with a nearest-neighbor algorithm that merged closely related sequences to remove PCR and sequencing errors. V, D and J gene segments were assigned by aligning CDR3 sequences to IMGT reference sequences. For a sequence to be retained, a match of at least six nucleotides was required to both a V gene segment and a J gene segment. Rearrangements were called productive when the CDR3 lacked stop codons and stayed in frame with V and J; all others were non-productive. CDR3 was defined by IMGT convention, running from the second conserved V-encoded cysteine to the conserved J-encoded phenylalanine. The earlier analysis of approximately 590 of the donors excluded any sequence lacking an unambiguous match to a single V gene segment. In an earlier analysis of approximately 610 of the donors, V segments were called functional above 56.7% productive rearrangements and were called segregating when the between-donor standard deviation exceeded 5%. A statistical classification framework was built for diagnosing cytomegalovirus status from the catalog of TCR beta chain sequences. V and J gene assignment, in a later analysis, came from comparing TCR nucleotide sequences with IMGT/GENE-DB human TR gene sequences. Using the TCRdist pipeline, a later analysis assigned CDR3 sequences along with most-parsimonious VDJ recombination scenarios. In a later analysis, each TCR beta chain was defined by its CDR3 amino acid sequence together with its V-gene family, and reads without a unique V-gene family were excluded. To address suspected cross-contamination and a sequencing artifact, a later analysis removed several hundred highly shared, low-generation-probability nucleotide sequences. In a later analysis, a clonal expansion index for each public chain was calculated from normalized within-repertoire ranks of inferred template counts. In a later analysis, generation probabilities were computed using a VDJ recombination model fitted to out-of-frame rearrangements, and the results were checked against IGoR. In a later analysis, TCR-TCR, TCR-HLA and TCR-CMV co-occurrence was scored with hypergeometric tests, and a repertoire-size bias correction was applied to TCR pairs. In a later analysis, false discovery rates were estimated by permuting HLA or CMV assignments 20 times. In a later analysis, co-occurring TCRs were grouped with DBSCAN, and TCRdist sequence similarity was added when clustering was performed within HLA-allele-positive subsets. Repertoires with fewer than 30,000 or more than 120,000 public chains, plus five repertoires with anomalous nucleotide sharing, were excluded from co-occurrence clustering. What TCRdb holds here is the immuneACCESS table cut down to in-frame rearrangements. Part of the clones is not present; checked against another copy, under half of the missing clones reflect an unresolved V gene, and the others are unexplained. From that table come the V and J calls and clone size; the DNA was used to work out D and trimming. This sample comprises about 120,000 clones, roughly 80% of them detected only once. Jointly, the top ten make up 4.9% of the sample.

Study-wide conclusions, independent of this receptor: The only immune exposure information available for the cohort was CMV serostatus. HLA typing was unavailable for some donors at each locus, so association tests used only the typed subset. A later genetic analysis reported fewer N-insertions in productive TCRs among donors in an Asian-associated ancestry cluster than the approximately 670-donor mean. When HLA alleles, especially DR and DQ, strongly co-occurred, attributing TCR associations to individual alleles was difficult. According to a later analysis, TCR association rates differed among HLA loci, with DRB1 alleles showing the most associated TCRs and HLA-C alleles showing the fewest. A later analysis reported that several top co-occurrence clusters appeared linked to parvovirus B19, influenza, CMV and Epstein-Barr virus. In vitro tests confirmed that a few of the cytomegalovirus-associated TCR beta chains recognize cytomegalovirus antigens. In a later analysis, HLA-associated TCR beta chains were found to be more clonally expanded and to have lower generation probabilities than equally common non-associated chains. A later analysis associated about 17,000 TCR beta sequences with specific HLA alleles at a false discovery rate of 0.05. The study gave a list of about 150 TCR beta chains associated with cytomegalovirus. While some public TCRs were present in many individuals, most TCR sequences turned up only very rarely across donors. In this cohort, only TCR beta chains were sequenced, and detectable features were limited by the absence of alpha or paired-chain data. A later genetic analysis associated a missense DCLRE1C variant with V-gene and J-gene trimming of TCR beta chains, and an independent cohort replicated the association. The 87-base-pair reads could not distinguish some IMGT-functional V segments, including TRBV6-2 and TRBV6-3, so those segments were excluded. The classifier was reported to diagnose cytomegalovirus status with high specificity and sensitivity in both the original and validation cohorts. According to the authors, the approach could potentially be generalized to other disease states and immunological phenotypes. Presence/absence analyses assumed roughly uniform sequencing depth across donors, an assumption that may not hold. An earlier analysis of 587 of the donors showed that most TCR beta V segments appeared in productive rearrangements either about 87% or about 30% of the time, which broadly matched IMGT annotations. Because counts were too low, under 20 rarely observed V segments, including chromosome 9 orphons, were left out of the earlier analysis of about 500 of the donors. A further reported finding was that TCR beta sequences accurately predicted the HLA-A and HLA-B alleles for most subjects in the first cohort. A cluster of highly shared sequence variants was judged likely to be a technical artifact of the sequencing pipeline. A later analysis found that most CMV-associated TCR beta chains appeared HLA-restricted, with HLA associations seemingly driven largely by CMV exposure. Linkage disequilibrium might explain the correlated functional status among segregating V segments, but an unknown experimental factor could not be ruled out.

About this clone itself: Its antigen is unknown. One base away there is no much larger clone; base qualities are not given.

The sequencing sample was made of PBMCs. This clonotype was sampled from a man aged 50 or older in good health and CMV-seropositive. The V and J segments used are TRBV5-1 and TRBJ2-2; 11 middle bases align to TRBD2. The sequenced DNA is TGCGCCAGCAGCTTGGCGACTAGCGGGACCACCGGGGAGCTGTTTTTT. This sequence encodes CASSLATSGTTGELFF.